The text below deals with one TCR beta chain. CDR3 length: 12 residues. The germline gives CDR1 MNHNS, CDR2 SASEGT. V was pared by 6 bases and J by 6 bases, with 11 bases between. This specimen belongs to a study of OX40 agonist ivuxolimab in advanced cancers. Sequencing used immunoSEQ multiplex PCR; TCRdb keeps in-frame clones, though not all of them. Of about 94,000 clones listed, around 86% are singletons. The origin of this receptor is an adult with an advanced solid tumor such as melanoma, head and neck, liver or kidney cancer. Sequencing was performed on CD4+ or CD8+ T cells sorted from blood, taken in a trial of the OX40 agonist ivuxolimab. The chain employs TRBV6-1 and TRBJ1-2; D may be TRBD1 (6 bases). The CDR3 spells CASRGGADGYTF. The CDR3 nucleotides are TGTGCCAGCAGAGGGGGTGCCGATGGCTACACCTTC.